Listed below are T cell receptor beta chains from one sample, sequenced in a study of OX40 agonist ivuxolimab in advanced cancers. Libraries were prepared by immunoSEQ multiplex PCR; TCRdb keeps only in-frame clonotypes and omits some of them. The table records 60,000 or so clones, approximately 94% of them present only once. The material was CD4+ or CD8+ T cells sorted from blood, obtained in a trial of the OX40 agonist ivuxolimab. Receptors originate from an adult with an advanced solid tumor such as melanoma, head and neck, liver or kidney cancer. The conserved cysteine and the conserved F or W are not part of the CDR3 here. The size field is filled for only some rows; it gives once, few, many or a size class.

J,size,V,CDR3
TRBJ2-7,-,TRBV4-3,ASSRGQQTSYEQY
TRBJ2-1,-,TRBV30,AWDTGGGYNEQF
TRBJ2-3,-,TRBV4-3,ASSPGTSGTDTQY
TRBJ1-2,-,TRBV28,ASRPGGSSNYGYT
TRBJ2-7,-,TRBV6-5,ASSYGLRTNYYEQY
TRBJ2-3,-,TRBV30,AWSVALTDTQY
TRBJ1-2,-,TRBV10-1,ASNTGKKGYT
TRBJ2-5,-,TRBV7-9,ASDLAFQETQY
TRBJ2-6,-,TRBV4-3,ASSQEGTGGKAGANVLT
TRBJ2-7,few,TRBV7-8,ASSPEGPGLASEQY
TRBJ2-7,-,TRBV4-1,ASSHRVAPFGEQY
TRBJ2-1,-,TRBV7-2,ASSLRREQF
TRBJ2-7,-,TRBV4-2,ASGGLVASEQY
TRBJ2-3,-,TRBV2,ASSEGALGDTQY
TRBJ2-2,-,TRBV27,ASRMNRGQEAGELF
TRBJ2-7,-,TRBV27,ASSIGTLSYEQY
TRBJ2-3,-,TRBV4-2,ASSQEEWTGSTDTQY
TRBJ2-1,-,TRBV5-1,ASSRGSPIAYNEQF
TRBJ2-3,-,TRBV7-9,ASSLVGGTDTQY
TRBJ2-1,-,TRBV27,ASSLQFSGRPHNEQF
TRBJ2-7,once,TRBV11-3,ASSLGVFYEQY
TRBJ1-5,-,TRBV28,ASNSGVNQPQH
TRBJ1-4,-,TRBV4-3,ASSPLEVSNEKLF
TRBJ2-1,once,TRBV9,ASSVDRTYEQF
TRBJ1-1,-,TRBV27,ASSHKEGILGAF
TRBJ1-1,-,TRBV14,ASSPPAPLNTEAF
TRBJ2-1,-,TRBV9,ASSVASVAGAYNEQF
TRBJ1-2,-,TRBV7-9,ASSQGPGTLYGYT
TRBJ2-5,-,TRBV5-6,ASSFGTTGWETQY
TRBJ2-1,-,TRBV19,ASSKGLAGDCMMWEF
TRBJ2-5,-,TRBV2,ASRVGTHFQETQY
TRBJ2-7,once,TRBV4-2,ASSRDRGGYEQY
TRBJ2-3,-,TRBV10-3,AISESAGGFTDTQY
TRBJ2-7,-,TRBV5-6,ASSPRDRQSYEQY
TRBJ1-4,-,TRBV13,ASSPNGLDEKLF
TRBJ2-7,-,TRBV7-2,ASSFTRRGSYEQY
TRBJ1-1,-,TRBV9,ASGMHEGTEAF
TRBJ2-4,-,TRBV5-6,ASSLGSTGWVQKHQY
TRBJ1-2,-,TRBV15,ATSRRQGRAWGYT
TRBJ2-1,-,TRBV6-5,ASHGTLYNEQF
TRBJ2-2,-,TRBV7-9,ASSSGRNTGELF
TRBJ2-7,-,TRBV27,ASSLSGIEQY
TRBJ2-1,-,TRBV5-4,ASSLASYKSSYNEQF
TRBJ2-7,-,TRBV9,ASSVAGTGSSYEQY
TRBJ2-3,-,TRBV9,ASSAGGADTQY
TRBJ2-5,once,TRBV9,ASSVGRLSPRSLETQY
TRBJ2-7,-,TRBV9,ASSGRDSHGEQY
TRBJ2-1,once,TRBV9,ASSVLAGGDEQF
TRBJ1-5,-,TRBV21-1,ASTARTGTAQQPQH